This T cell receptor (beta chain) stems from a study of cytomegalovirus exposure and HLA in healthy donors. V lost 0 bases to trimming and J lost 1 base, with 13 bases between them. The CDR3 consists of 16 residues. Per germline, CDR1 SGDLS and CDR2 YYNGEE. With 60 Vbeta and 13 Jbeta primers, the PCR was carried out. The assay was immunoSEQ multiplex PCR, and TCRdb's table has in-frame clones only and misses some. The sample records 90,000 to 120,000 clones, about 75% being singletons. Regarding this clone: Its antigen is as yet unknown.

Findings and caveats of the study: CMV antigen specificity was confirmed in vitro for a few CMV-associated chains. At a 0.05 false discovery rate, a later analysis found roughly 17,000 TCR beta sequences to be associated with HLA alleles.

Sequenced input: PBMCs. The receptor comes from a young woman in good health and CMV-seropositive. The chain uses TRBV9 and TRBJ2-5, with D possibly TRBD1 on 5 matching bases. This CDR3 is CASSVGGRVGQETQYF. The CDR3 nucleotides read TGTGCCAGCAGCGTAGGGGGCCGCGTCGGCCAAGAGACCCAGTACTTC.